This T cell receptor (beta chain) came from a study of response to subunit inactivated influenza vaccine. One entry per CDR3 protein, called by TCRdb with MiXCR from the RT-PCR reads. Of around 790,000 distinct CDR3 sequences listed, 21% are singletons. Study results and limitations: After each seasonal influenza vaccination, few new T cells are recruited, the authors suggested.

V gave up 0 bases and J gave up 5 bases; unmatched junction bases: 7. The CDR3 consists of 16 residues. In germline, CDR1 is ENHRY, CDR2 SYGVKD. About this clonotype itself: The target antigen is unknown.

The sequence came from a man aged 45-60 years who received an inactivated influenza vaccine. The sequencing here drew on PBMCs from blood, taken roughly 5 days after vaccination. The V and J genes are TRBV10-3 and TRBJ2-7, with 10 bases aligning to TRBD1. The CDR3 DNA reads as TGTGCCATCAGTGAGTCGGCCGGGACAGGGGCCGACGAGCAGTACTTC. Translated, it gives CAISESAGTGADEQYF.